This T cell receptor (beta chain) was captured in a study of blood T cell repertoires in COVID-19. J lost 9 bases, V lost 0 bases, and 13 bases had no gene match. From germline, CDR1 is LGHNA and CDR2 YNFKEQ. This CDR3 region has 18 residues. The table came from immunoSEQ multiplex PCR; TCRdb's copy has only in-frame clones and leaves some out. The data show hundreds of thousands of clones, 70% to 90% seen once. This clone was found once. Participants, about 18 to 95 years old, spanned under 30 US areas. Cohorts were assigned according to the clinical history that participants reported. Recovered status in Cohort 3 required two negative PCRs, clearance, or symptom resolution.

What was sequenced was PBMCs or T cells enriched from blood (not recorded which). The sequence was collected from a woman aged 30 to 39 who had recovered from COVID-19. V is TRBV4-2 and J is TRBJ2-1; 11 bases are a match to TRBD2. Here the CDR3 reads CASSQESWLAGGLSEQFF. The DNA for the CDR3 is TGTGCCAGCAGCCAAGAATCTTGGCTAGCGGGGGGCCTTAGTGAGCAGTTCTTC.